These 30 T cell receptor beta chains came from one sample sequenced in a study of blood T cell repertoires in COVID-19. Data came from immunoSEQ multiplex PCR; TCRdb stores just in-frame clones and leaves some out. The table shows about 190,000 clones, with 80% occurring only once. The sequenced sample consisted of peripheral blood. All receptors come from a man aged 55 to 70 with acute or convalescent COVID-19.

The chain joins TRBV14 to TRBJ2-3; the D gene is possibly TRBD2 (6 bases). Trimming left V 0 bases short and J 1 base short, with 8 bases between. Germline assignment: CDR1 SGHDN and CDR2 FVKESK. The CDR3 has 15 amino acids. The CDR3 protein is CASSQEGGRTDTQYF. DNA of the CDR3: TGTGCCAGCAGCCAAGAGGGGGGACGCACAGATACGCAGTATTTT.

The genes are TRBV9 and TRBJ2-7, with 12 bases fitting TRBD2. The germline CDR1 and CDR2 sequences are SGDLS and YYNGEE. The trim removed 2 bases at V and 4 bases at J, leaving 4 bases unmatched. CDR3 size: 15 residues. The CDR3 protein is CASSVSGTSGYEQYF. DNA for the CDR3: TGTGCCAGCAGCGTCTCCGGGACTAGCGGGTACGAGCAGTACTTC.

The chain is built from TRBV30 and TRBJ2-1, with D tentatively TRBD2 (6 bases). Between the trimmed V and J ends, which lost 0 bases and 6 bases, there was a span of 15 bases. Germline CDR1 GTSNPN, CDR2 SVGIG (reference sequence). The length of the CDR3 is 15 residues. The CDR3 sequence: CAWSVRGAMFNEQFF. The CDR3 DNA reads TGTGCCTGGAGTGTGCGGGGAGCCATGTTCAATGAGCAGTTCTTC.

The chain employs TRBV4-1 and TRBJ2-1; D is ambiguous. The CDR3 is made up of 15 amino acids. The germline V gene encodes CDR1 MGHRA and CDR2 YSYEKL. The V end was cut by 0 bases, the J end by 10 bases, with 16 bases between. For the CDR3, the DNA is TGCGCCAGCAGCCAAGATGTTAGTCTTCCCATGGAGCAGTTCTTC. This codes for CASSQDVSLPMEQFF.

The rearrangement uses TRBV2 and TRBJ2-2; a possible D gene is TRBD1 (6 bases). The germline V gene has CDR1 SNHLY and CDR2 FYNNEI. V lost 5 bases, J lost 3 bases, and 13 bases lay in between. The CDR3 loop spans 15 amino acids. As DNA, the CDR3 is TGTGCCAGCAGTCATCCGGGACAATACACCGGGGAGCTGTTTTTT. It is translated as CASSHPGQYTGELFF.

This clone was detected ten times or more. The chain combines TRBV29-1 with TRBJ2-1; 7 nucleotides match TRBD2. CDR1 and CDR2 (germline): SQVTM, ANQGSEA. The J segment lost 4 bases and the V segment lost 0 bases, leaving 6 bases of the junction unmatched. The length of the CDR3 is 15 residues. The CDR3 region is CSVEDLGGSYNEQFF. In DNA, the CDR3 is TGCAGCGTTGAAGATCTGGGGGGGTCATACAATGAGCAGTTCTTC.

There are a few counts of this clone. The chain uses TRBV25-1 and TRBJ1-2; TRBD1 might be the D (5 bases). The CDR3 length is 15 residues. V was clipped by 1 base and J by 8 bases, with 17 bases between them. Germline lookup yields CDR1 MGHDK and CDR2 SYGVNS. CDR3 in amino acids: CASSEFEGAQRGYTF. The CDR3 DNA follows: TGTGCCAGCAGTGAATTTGAAGGGGCGCAGAGGGGCTACACCTTC.

This rearrangement joins TRBV5-6 to TRBJ2-1; no firm D call. Germline V gives CDR1 SGHDT, CDR2 YYEEEE. Trimming took 0 bases from V and 10 from J, leaving 5 bases between them. The CDR3 is 11 amino acids. The CDR3 nucleotides are TGTGCCAGCAGCTTGGTCGGGGAGCAGTTCTTC. Amino acid sequence: CASSLVGEQFF.

This clone was seen at least ten times. The chain uses TRBV27 and TRBJ1-5, with TRBD1 matching 7 bases. The CDR3 is 17 amino acids. Germline V lookup: CDR1 MNHEY, CDR2 SMNVEV (reference sequence). V shed 6 bases, J shed 2 bases, and the junction held 13 bases outside the gene matches. The CDR3 nucleotides are TGTGCCAGCAGCACGACAGGGAAAGTTATGCGCAATCAGCCCCAGCATTTT. Its translation is CASSTTGKVMRNQPQHF.

This clone showed up just a few times. The chain couples TRBV4-1 to TRBJ2-1, with D tentatively TRBD1 (7 bases). CDR1 and CDR2 (germline): MGHRA, YSYEKL. The CDR3 is made up of 16 amino acids. The ends were cut back, 3 bases at V and 7 bases at J, with 19 bases in the middle. The CDR3 region is CASSHPDRLGRNEQFF. The CDR3 nucleotides read TGCGCCAGCAGCCACCCGGACAGGCTTGGGAGGAATGAGCAGTTCTTC.

This clone was counted between two and nine times. The J gene is TRBJ1-1, the V gene TRBV19; D is unresolved. CDR3 length: 14 residues. The V gene's germline CDR1 is LNHDA and CDR2 SQIVND (reference sequence). Trimming stripped 5 bases from V and 0 bases from J, with 10 bases between. CDR3 in amino acids: CASSLLPLNTEAFF. CDR3 DNA sequence: TGTGCCAGTAGTCTACTCCCCCTGAACACTGAAGCTTTCTTT. The full variable domain, rest sourced from reference TRBV19 and TRBJ1-1, is DGGITQSPKYLFRKEGQNVTLSCEQNLNHDAMYWYRQDPGQGLRLIYYSQIVNDFQKGDIAEGYSVSREKKESFPLTVTSAQKNPTAFYLCASSLLPLNTEAFFGQGTRLTVV.

This clone was seen a single time. This sequence joins TRBV2 and TRBJ2-3; 8 bases fit TRBD2. CDR1 SNHLY and CDR2 FYNNEI come from the germline V gene. With 3 bases clipped from V and 6 bases from J, the junction kept 8 bases outside the gene matches. This CDR3 contains 15 residues. In nucleotides, the CDR3 is TGTGCCAGCAGTGAGTACGGGAGGGCAACGGATACGCAGTATTTT. Residues: CASSEYGRATDTQYF.

In DNA form, the CDR3 reads TGTGCCAGCTCACCACCGGGGGGGGCCCTCAATCAGCCCCAGCATTTT. Amino acids: CASSPPGGALNQPQHF. The genes are TRBV18 and TRBJ1-5, with D possibly TRBD1 on 6 matching bases. This CDR3 has 16 amino acids. CDR1 is KGHSH and CDR2 is LQKENI in the germline V gene. Trimming removed 0 bases from V and 3 bases from J, with 12 bases in between. Full variable domain (outside the CDR3, taken from reference TRBV18 and TRBJ1-5): NAGVMQNPRHLVRRRGQEARLRCSPMKGHSHVYWYRQLPEEGLKFMVYLQKENIIDESGMPKERFSAEFPKEGPSILRIQQVVRGDSAAYFCASSPPGGALNQPQHFGDGTRLSIL.

The genes are TRBV7-9 and TRBJ2-3; 10 bases match TRBD2. After removal of 5 bases from V and 3 bases from J, the junction contained 11 bases not matched to a gene. Germline CDR1 and CDR2: SEHNR and FQNEAQ (reference sequence). CDR3 length equals 17 residues. The CDR3 DNA is TGTGCCAGCAGCCCTTGGGGTAGCGGGGGGAATACAGATACGCAGTATTTT. Translation: CASSPWGSGGNTDTQYF. Full variable domain (outside the CDR3, taken from reference TRBV7-9 and TRBJ2-3): DTGVSQNPRHKITKRGQNVTFRCDPISEHNRLYWYRQTLGQGPEFLTYFQNEAQLEKSRLLSDRFSAERPKGSFSTLEIQRTEQGDSAMYLCASSPWGSGGNTDTQYFGPGTRLTVL.

The V gene is TRBV9, the J gene TRBJ2-1; 7 bases agree with TRBD2. The CDR3 has 14 amino acids. Germline loops: CDR1 SGDLS, CDR2 YYNGEE. With V trimmed by 2 bases and J by 6 bases, 5 bases remained unmatched. As DNA, the CDR3 is TGTGCCAGCAGCGTGGCTAGCGGATCCAATGAGCAGTTCTTC. Translating it yields CASSVASGSNEQFF.

The chain recombines TRBV7-9 with TRBJ1-5; TRBD1 agrees at 7 bases. V lost 1 base and J lost 1; bases outside the gene matches: 10. The CDR3 is made up of 18 amino acids. CDR1 SEHNR and CDR2 FQNEAQ come from the germline V gene (reference sequence). CDR3 DNA: TGTGCCAGCAGCTTAGGGACAGGTTCGGGTCGGAGCAATCAGCCCCAGCATTTT. This gives the protein CASSLGTGSGRSNQPQHF.

The gene calls are TRBV5-4 and TRBJ2-1, with 12 bases that match TRBD2. From germline, CDR1 is SGHNT and CDR2 YYREEE (reference sequence). The CDR3 runs to 19 residues. Trimming cost V 0 bases and J 6 bases; bases outside gene matches: 13. As DNA, the CDR3 is TGTGCCAGCAGCTTGGGGCTAGCGGGAGGGCCATTGGGGGGCAATGAGCAGTTCTTC. Translating it yields CASSLGLAGGPLGGNEQFF. Combining the CDR3 with reference TRBV5-4 and TRBJ2-1 gives the whole variable domain ETGVTQSPTHLIKTRGQQVTLRCSSQSGHNTVSWYQQALGQGPQFIFQYYREEENGRGNFPPRFSGLQFPNYSSELNVNALELDDSALYLCASSLGLAGGPLGGNEQFFGPGTRLTVL.

The V call is TRBV5-8, the J call TRBJ1-1; TRBD1 aligns across 8 bases. The CDR3 extends over 13 amino acids. The V and J ends lost 4 bases and 4 bases, in that order; junction bases with no gene match: 3. CDR1 SGHTS and CDR2 YDEGEE come from the germline V gene. CDR3 in amino acids: CASSTDRGTEAFF. The CDR3 nucleotides read TGTGCCAGCAGCACCGACAGGGGCACTGAAGCTTTCTTT.

This clone was detected only once. The chain carries TRBV25-1 and TRBJ2-3, with D possibly matching TRBD2 (6 bases). In germline, CDR1 is MGHDK, CDR2 SYGVNS. The V gene lost 5 bases and the J gene lost 2 bases, with 11 bases spanning the gap. The CDR3 has 14 amino acids. This CDR3 is CASSSKRVTDTQYF. DNA of the CDR3: TGTGCCAGCAGTTCAAAGCGGGTCACAGATACGCAGTATTTT.

The genes are TRBV7-3 and TRBJ1-5; no clear D. V lost 5 bases, J lost 0 bases, and 20 bases lay in between. The CDR3 is 18 residues long. Germline CDR1 reads SGHTA; CDR2 reads FQGTGA. The CDR3 region is CASSRHWAAGYSNQPQHF. CDR3 nucleotides: TGTGCCAGCAGCCGTCATTGGGCGGCGGGTTATAGCAATCAGCCCCAGCATTTT.

This chain connects TRBV18 to TRBJ1-1; the D gene is possibly TRBD1 (6 bases). This CDR3 has 14 residues. V lost 3 bases to trimming and J lost 10 bases, with 18 bases between them. Germline V gene sequence: CDR1 KGHSH, CDR2 LQKENI. The CDR3 DNA sequence: TGTGCCAGCTCACCTCAGGACAGCCCTGCGGGAGCTTTCTTT. This encodes CASSPQDSPAGAFF.

This chain connects TRBV19 to TRBJ2-1, with TRBD1 matching over 9 bases. CDR3 size: 16 residues. The germline CDR1 and CDR2 sequences are LNHDA and SQIVND (reference sequence). The trim removed 5 bases at V and 5 bases at J, leaving 10 bases unmatched. CDR3 nucleotide sequence: TGTGCCAGTAGTGTTCACAGGGGGCTGGTCAACAATGAGCAGTTCTTC. This encodes CASSVHRGLVNNEQFF.

The V and J genes are TRBV9 and TRBJ2-1, with 12 bases that match TRBD2. Germline V lookup: CDR1 SGDLS, CDR2 YYNGEE. The ends lost 0 bases at V and 9 bases at J; junction bases unmatched: 7. CDR3 length: 16 amino acids. CDR3 coding DNA: TGTGCCAGCAGCGTAGAAGTGACTAGCGGGAGACCTGAGCAGTTCTTC. It specifies CASSVEVTSGRPEQFF.

J is TRBJ2-1 and V is TRBV6-5; 11 bases agree with TRBD2. With V trimmed by 3 bases and J by 13 bases, 11 bases remained unmatched. There are 15 residues in the CDR3. In germline, CDR1 is MNHEY, CDR2 SVGAGI. The CDR3 loop reads CASSYTSGSFGVQFF. The CDR3 DNA reads as TGTGCCAGCAGTTATACTAGCGGGAGTTTTGGTGTACAGTTCTTC.

This chain connects TRBV9 to TRBJ1-3, with 9 bases lining up with TRBD1. CDR3 length: 16 residues. Trimming removed 6 bases from V and 0 bases from J; junction bases left unmatched: 7. The germline V gene has CDR1 SGDLS and CDR2 YYNGEE. The CDR3 region is CASTTGGKFSGNTIYF. In DNA form, the CDR3 reads TGTGCCAGCACCACAGGGGGCAAGTTCTCTGGAAACACCATATATTTT.

This clone was counted only a few times. The chain combines TRBV5-1 with TRBJ1-5; D is perhaps TRBD1 (5 bases). Germline CDR1 reads SGHRS; CDR2 reads YFSETQ. CDR3 length: 16 residues. V shed 5 bases and J shed 0 bases, with 15 bases lying between them. In DNA form, the CDR3 reads TGCGCCAGCAGAGTGGGGCCCACCGATAGCAATCAGCCCCAGCATTTT. It encodes CASRVGPTDSNQPQHF.

The rearrangement uses TRBV12-5 and TRBJ2-7, with 9 nucleotides matching TRBD1. The CDR3 is 15 residues long. The trim removed 0 bases at V and 3 bases at J, leaving 3 bases unmatched. Germline V gene data show CDR1 as LGHNT and CDR2 as FRNRAP. The CDR3 reads CASGLVQGAIYEQYF. The CDR3 DNA sequence: TGTGCTAGTGGTTTGGTACAGGGGGCGATCTACGAGCAGTACTTC.

This chain links TRBV6-5 with TRBJ1-2; 8 bases match TRBD1. The CDR3 sequence is 13 residues long. Trimming at V came to 6 bases and at J to 5 bases, leaving 5 bases not matched to a gene. Germline assignment: CDR1 MNHEY and CDR2 SVGAGI. DNA for the CDR3: TGTGCCAGCAGACTGGACAGGGAGTATGGCTACACCTTC. Amino acids: CASRLDREYGYTF.

The chain uses TRBV7-3 and TRBJ2-7; D is perhaps TRBD2 (6 bases). Trimming stripped 4 bases from V and 2 bases from J, with 18 bases between. The CDR3 is 16 amino acids. Germline V gene data show CDR1 as SGHTA and CDR2 as FQGTGA. The CDR3 region is CASSSQLIADPYEQYF. The CDR3 bases are TGTGCCAGCAGCTCCCAATTGATAGCGGACCCCTACGAGCAGTACTTC.

The gene calls are TRBV7-3 and TRBJ1-2, with a tentative D call TRBD1 (6 bases). V lost 3 bases and J 7 bases, leaving 12 bases between the germline ends. This CDR3 is built from 13 residues. Germline V lookup: CDR1 SGHTA, CDR2 FQGTGA. DNA of the CDR3: TGTGCCAGCAGCTTGACAGGAATCACTGGCTACACCTTC. Protein: CASSLTGITGYTF.